The next 17 T cell receptor beta chains were all read from a single sample in a study of CD8 T cell repertoires and HIV-1 epitope variants. Their recognized antigens are unknown. TCRdb keeps only in-frame clones here, not all; method: immunoSEQ multiplex PCR. Of about 5,600 clones in the sample, around two thirds were seen once. Sequencing used cultured CD8+ T cells derived from PBMCs. The origin of the receptors is a male donor with HIV.

The chain recombines TRBV19 with TRBJ2-1, with D possibly being TRBD2 (5 bases). Germline values: CDR1 LNHDA, CDR2 SQIVND (reference sequence). V was clipped by 5 bases and J by 0 bases, with 11 bases between them. This CDR3 is 15 amino acids long. CDR3 sequence reads: CASSPDFSSYNEQFF. The CDR3 nucleotides are TGTGCCAGTAGTCCGGACTTTTCCTCCTACAATGAGCAGTTCTTC.

A few counts support this clone. J is TRBJ2-3 and V is TRBV10-2; 9 bases line up with TRBD2. Germline lookup yields CDR1 WSHSY and CDR2 SAAADI. This CDR3 region has 15 residues. Losses at the gene ends were 3 bases for V and 3 bases for J; bases not matched to a gene: 4. CDR3 region: CASSETLAGTDTQYF. The DNA for the CDR3 is TGCGCCAGCAGTGAAACGCTAGCGGGGACAGATACGCAGTATTTT.

The chain employs TRBV19 and TRBJ2-7, with TRBD2 as a possible D gene (5 bases). This CDR3 spans 14 amino acids. The V gene's germline CDR1 is LNHDA and CDR2 SQIVND (reference sequence). The V end lost 5 bases, the J end lost 4 bases, and 15 bases lay between the germline ends. CDR3 bases: TGTGCCAGTAGTCCCGGGATAGTCGAATACGAGCAGTACTTC. Encoded protein: CASSPGIVEYEQYF.

This clone was observed a few times. The chain employs TRBV15 and TRBJ1-5; no definite D call. The V gene's germline CDR1 is LNHNV and CDR2 YYDKDF (reference sequence). Deletions cut 3 bases from V and 2 bases from J, with 8 bases between. The CDR3 length is 14 residues. CDR3: CATSSSAGNQPQHF. Here the CDR3 DNA reads TGTGCCACCAGCAGCAGTGCGGGCAATCAGCCCCAGCATTTT. Together with reference TRBV15 and TRBJ1-5, the CDR3 gives the full variable domain: DAMVIQNPRYQVTQFGKPVTLSCSQTLNHNVMYWYQQKSSQAPKLLFHYYDKDFNNEADTPDNFQSRRPNTSFCFLDIRSPGLGDTAMYLCATSSSAGNQPQHFGDGTRLSIL.

V is TRBV5-5 and J is TRBJ1-1, with D uncertain. Germline CDR1 is SGHKS and CDR2 is YYEKEE (reference sequence). Trimming cost V 4 bases and J 0 bases, with 7 bases left between them. The CDR3 is made up of 13 amino acids. CDR3 amino acids: CASSRDLNTEAFF. In nucleotides, the CDR3 is TGTGCCAGCAGCCGGGATTTGAACACTGAAGCTTTCTTT.

The chain is built from TRBV6-5 and TRBJ1-1, with 9 positions matching TRBD1. J gave up 4 bases and V 4 bases, and 1 base lay outside the gene matches. This CDR3 contains 13 residues. CDR1 and CDR2 (germline): MNHEY, SVGAGI. This CDR3 is CASSSTGGTEAFF. CDR3 nucleotide sequence: TGTGCCAGCAGTTCGACAGGGGGCACTGAAGCTTTCTTT.

The chain combines TRBV9 with TRBJ2-5; a possible D gene is TRBD2 (5 bases). V lost 2 bases to trimming and J lost 5 bases, with 10 bases between them. This CDR3 spans 13 amino acids. Germline V gene data show CDR1 as SGDLS and CDR2 as YYNGEE. CDR3 in amino acids: CASSVLDWETQYF. CDR3 nucleotide sequence: TGTGCCAGCAGCGTTTTGGACTGGGAGACCCAGTACTTC.

This clone was found a few times. CDR3 sequence reads: CASSLGPGNEQFF. Written as DNA, the CDR3 is TGTGCCAGCAGCTTAGGCCCCGGAAATGAGCAGTTCTTC. The rearrangement uses TRBV7-9 and TRBJ2-1; D gene ambiguous. Trimming removed 1 base at V and 7 bases at J, with 8 bases between. CDR3 length: 13 amino acids. The germline V gene has CDR1 SEHNR and CDR2 FQNEAQ (reference sequence).

J is TRBJ2-7 and V is TRBV2, with TRBD1 matching 8 bases. CDR1 is SNHLY and CDR2 is FYNNEI in the germline V gene. V gave up 1 base and J gave up 2 bases; unmatched junction bases: 1. CDR3 size: 14 residues. The CDR3 bases are TGTGCCAGCAGTGAAGGGACAGGGACCTACGAGCAGTACTTC. It encodes CASSEGTGTYEQYF.

This clone was detected a few times. V usage is TRBV28 and J usage is TRBJ2-1; 7 bases are shared with TRBD2. V trimming: 1 base; J trimming: 8 bases; junction bases outside the gene matches: 2. The germline V gene has CDR1 MDHEN and CDR2 SYDVKM. The CDR3 length is 13 residues. CDR3 nucleotides: TGTGCCAGCAGTTTATCCCGGGGGGATGAGCAGTTCTTC. It codes for CASSLSRGDEQFF. Supplemented by reference TRBV28 and TRBJ2-1, the full variable domain reads DVKVTQSSRYLVKRTGEKVFLECVQDMDHENMFWYRQDPGLGLRLIYFSYDVKMKEKGDIPEGYSVSREKKERFSLILESASTNQTSMYLCASSLSRGDEQFFGPGTRLTVL.

Notes on this clone: The same CDR3 can be traced to other DNA sequences in this sample. The V and J genes are TRBV7-9 and TRBJ2-1; possibly TRBD1 for D (5 bases). This CDR3 has 15 amino acids. The germline V and J ends were trimmed by 3 bases and 3 bases, with 12 bases remaining between them. Looked up from germline, CDR1 is SEHNR and CDR2 is FQNEAQ (reference sequence). CDR3 coding DNA: TGTGCCAGCAGCTTCCCGGGCCAGGGCTACAATGAGCAGTTCTTC. This codes for CASSFPGQGYNEQFF.

The chain combines TRBV10-3 with TRBJ2-1; TRBD1 aligns across 7 bases. The CDR3 is 17 residues long. CDR1 and CDR2 from the germline V gene are ENHRY and SYGVKD. V trimming: 4 bases; J trimming: 5 bases; junction bases outside the gene matches: 14. The CDR3: CAISGGSTGTDNNEQFF. CDR3 nucleotides: TGTGCCATCAGTGGGGGCTCTACCGGGACAGATAACAATGAGCAGTTCTTC.

The V call is TRBV27, the J call TRBJ1-5; D unresolved. Trimming shortened V by 2 bases and J by 7 bases, and 12 bases separated the two germline ends. The CDR3 extends over 14 amino acids. Per germline, CDR1 MNHEY and CDR2 SMNVEV (reference sequence). CDR3 sequence reads: CASSLRTDGQPQHF. CDR3 coding DNA: TGTGCCAGCAGTTTACGGACGGATGGGCAGCCCCAGCATTTT.

V is TRBV6-5 and J is TRBJ1-1; D possibly corresponds to TRBD1 (5 bases). Germline V gene lookup returns CDR1 MNHEY and CDR2 SVGAGI. Trimming took off 8 bases at V and 4 bases at J, with 17 bases between the two ends. The CDR3 has 14 residues. The CDR3 DNA reads as TGTGCCAGCCTCTTGGGGGATGGAAGCACTGAAGCTTTCTTT. Translated, it gives CASLLGDGSTEAFF.

The rearrangement joins TRBV9 to TRBJ2-7; D possibly corresponds to TRBD2 (6 bases). CDR1 and CDR2 (germline): SGDLS, YYNGEE. Trimming removed 3 bases at V and 5 bases at J, with 18 bases between. This CDR3 contains 15 residues. The CDR3 nucleotides read TGTGCCAGCAGCGACCCCTTAAGGGGCGGGGACGAGCAGTACTTC. Amino acid sequence: CASSDPLRGGDEQYF.

V is TRBV6-6 and J is TRBJ1-5; perhaps TRBD1 as D (5 bases). This CDR3 spans 15 amino acids. The V end lost 0 bases, the J end lost 6 bases, and 12 bases lay between the germline ends. Germline loops: CDR1 MNHNY, CDR2 SVGAGI (reference sequence). The CDR3 loop is CASSYSWGDGQPQHF. CDR3 nucleotides: TGTGCCAGCAGTTACTCATGGGGGGACGGTCAGCCCCAGCATTTT.

This chain connects TRBV5-8 to TRBJ2-6, with TRBD1 as a possible D gene (5 bases). The CDR3 extends over 17 amino acids. V was clipped by 7 bases and J by 5 bases, with 22 bases between them. CDR1 is SGHTS and CDR2 is YDEGEE in the germline V gene. The CDR3 DNA reads TGTGCCAGCTGGCAGGGTCACACACAAAGTCGGGCCAACGTCCTGACTTTC. Translated, it gives CASWQGHTQSRANVLTF.